This T cell receptor beta chain came from a study of PD-L1 blockade in urothelial cancer. Germline loops: CDR1 SGDLS, CDR2 YYNGEE. The V gene end was trimmed by 3 bases and the J gene end by 7 bases; junction bases not matched to a gene: 6. This CDR3 comprises 15 residues. Time point defined: pretreatment peripheral blood. TCRdb keeps only in-frame clones here, not all; method: immunoSEQ multiplex PCR. There are some 66,000 clones in the sample; approximately 86% occur only once, and under 15% lies in the top ten. This material consisted of PBMCs, taken around atezolizumab (anti-PD-L1) treatment. The chain is built from TRBV9 and TRBJ2-1; 11 bases line up with TRBD2. The TCR comes from a man between 60 and 75 years old with urothelial cancer. In DNA, the CDR3 is TGTGCCAGCAGCGCCGGGACTAGCGGCTGGAATGAGCAGTTCTTC. This translates into CASSAGTSGWNEQFF.